This is a list of T cell receptor beta chains from one sample in a study of metastatic and nonmetastatic thyroid tumors. Through MiXCR, TCRdb re-clonotyped the PCR reads. The data show over 15,000 clones, roughly 13% seen once. The sample comprised blood. All receptors come from a female donor with papillary thyroid cancer or a benign thyroid nodule (not recorded which). Some clones in this sample may be carry-over from other donors' samples. The CDR3 runs from the conserved cysteine through the conserved F or W. A D gene is named only where the DNA matches it firmly. The size of a clone is reported for some rows only, either as once, few or many, or as a class for expanded clones.

v_call,j_call,d_call,clone_size,cdr3_aa,cdr3_nt
TRBV19,TRBJ2-5,TRBD2,many,CASRPRGGETQYF,TGTGCCAGTAGACCTAGGGGAGGGGAGACCCAGTACTTC
TRBV7-9,TRBJ2-5,.,many,CASSFSGQDKETQYF,TGTGCCAGCAGCTTCTCAGGCCAGGATAAAGAGACCCAGTACTTC
TRBV28,TRBJ2-5,TRBD1,many,CASRTGQGRETQYF,TGTGCCAGCAGGACCGGACAGGGGAGGGAGACCCAGTACTTC
TRBV6-5,TRBJ2-2,.,.,CASSSTVGGGAGELFF,TGTGCCAGCAGTTCCACCGTAGGCGGCGGCGCCGGGGAGCTGTTTTTT
TRBV15,TRBJ1-5,.,.,CATSRDGGPNQPQHF,TGTGCCACCAGCAGAGATGGCGGCCCCAATCAGCCCCAGCATTTT
TRBV6-1,TRBJ1-6,.,medium-sized,CASSQYQPYNSPLHF,TGTGCCAGCAGTCAGTATCAGCCCTATAATTCACCCCTCCACTTT
TRBV12-3/TRBV12-4,TRBJ2-1,.,.,CASSFTEHNDQFF,TGTGCCAGCAGTTTTACAGAGCACAATGATCAGTTCTTC
TRBV5-1,TRBJ2-3,.,many,CASSYGSADTQYF,TGCGCCAGCAGCTATGGTAGTGCAGATACGCAGTATTTT
TRBV5-5,TRBJ1-1,.,many,CASSGQHNTEAFF,TGTGCTAGCAGTGGGCAGCATAACACTGAAGCTTTCTTT
TRBV20-1,TRBJ2-5,.,many,CSARGDLRSETQYF,TGCAGTGCTAGGGGGGATCTACGGAGTGAGACCCAGTACTTC
TRBV2,TRBJ1-2,TRBD1,many,CASSATGTGVYGYTF,TGTGCCAGCAGTGCTACCGGGACAGGGGTCTATGGCTACACCTTC
TRBV28,TRBJ1-2,.,.,CATFRLVFGYTF,TGTGCCACCTTCCGGTTGGTGTTTGGCTACACCTTC
TRBV15,TRBJ2-7,TRBD2,medium-sized,CATSREGGPVMGGEQYF,TGTGCCACCAGCAGAGAGGGCGGCCCGGTTATGGGGGGGGAGCAGTACTTC
TRBV2,TRBJ1-2,TRBD1,.,CASREIVRDRDSFSYYGYTF,TGTGCCAGCAGGGAAATCGTCCGGGACAGGGACAGTTTTTCTTACTATGGCTACACCTTC
TRBV10-3,TRBJ2-3,.,many,CAISESTWTDGDTQYF,TGTGCCATCAGTGAGTCTACTTGGACAGACGGGGATACGCAGTATTTT
TRBV19,TRBJ1-5,.,.,CASLRQVHSNQPQHF,TGTGCCAGTCTACGGCAGGTACATAGCAATCAGCCACAGCATTTT
TRBV7-2,TRBJ1-5,.,many,CASSRGLDNQPQHF,TGTGCCAGCAGCCGGGGGCTCGACAATCAGCCCCAGCATTTT
TRBV11-3,TRBJ2-7,TRBD1,once,CASSAPLGQGAYEQYF,TGTGCCAGCAGCGCCCCCTTAGGACAGGGGGCCTACGAGCAGTACTTC
TRBV4-1,TRBJ2-7,TRBD1,once,CASSQVPGQVIQQYF,TGCGCCAGCAGCCAAGTCCCGGGACAGGTAATTCAGCAGTACTTC